The clone carrying this T cell receptor (beta chain) showed up just a few times. Primers for the PCR totalled 60 Vbeta and 13 Jbeta. The repertoire was sequenced with immunoSEQ multiplex PCR; TCRdb's copy has only in-frame clones and lacks some. The sample lists roughly 150,000 clones, 66% occurring once. The data were taken from a study of cytomegalovirus exposure and HLA in healthy donors. Study summary: When 398 donors were genotyped, 81% of them were found to fall in the Caucasian-associated ancestry cluster.

Germline lookup yields CDR1 WSHSY and CDR2 SAAADI. The CDR3 has 15 residues. V lost 10 bases and J 6 bases, leaving 21 bases between the germline ends. This receptor was identified in a human donor in good health. The sequencing sample was made of PBMCs. This sequence joins TRBV10-2 and TRBJ1-4; D remains ambiguous. The chain's CDR3 is CATGPDGVSYEKLFF. The CDR3 DNA is TGCGCCACCGGCCCGGACGGGGTCTCATATGAAAAACTGTTTTTT.